These T cell receptor beta chains were read from a single sample in a study of blood T cell repertoires in COVID-19. The repertoire was sequenced with immunoSEQ multiplex PCR; TCRdb's copy has only in-frame clones and lacks some. The data show around 250,000 clones, 82% seen once. Sequencing input: peripheral blood. These receptor sequences come from a woman between 18 and 30 years old with acute or convalescent COVID-19. Both conserved end residues are part of each CDR3. Each record gives: J gene, clone size, V gene, D gene, CDR3 DNA, CDR3 protein. D genes are given only for firm matches. Some rows mark clone size as missing; the rest say once, few, many or name a class of expanded clone.

TRBJ2-3 - TRBV20-1 TRBD2 TGCAGTGCTAGTGGGTTAGCGGGAGGGCCCTCTCCAACATTCACAGATACGCAGTATTTT CSASGLAGGPSPTFTDTQYF
TRBJ2-3 - TRBV28 TRBD2 TGTGCCAGCAGTACGGGACTAGCGGGAGGTTCTGGTACGCAGTATTTT CASSTGLAGGSGTQYF
TRBJ2-7 - TRBV25-1 TRBD1 TGTGCCAGCAGTGAATATGGGACAGGGGACTACGAGCAGTACTTC CASSEYGTGDYEQYF
TRBJ2-4 - TRBV6-2/TRBV6-3 - TGTGCCAGCAGTTACCCTGACACCTCTCTCAAAAACATTCAGTACTTC CASSYPDTSLKNIQYF
TRBJ1-1 few TRBV30 - TGTGCCTGGAGTGTGCGGGCAAAAGCTTTCTTT CAWSVRAKAFF
TRBJ2-7 - TRBV9 - TGTGCCAGCAGCGAAGGACAGCCCGGTTACTACGAGCAGTACTTC CASSEGQPGYYEQYF
TRBJ1-1 - TRBV6-1 TRBD1 TGTGCCAGCAGTCAAGTACCCGGACAGGGGGCGGCTGAAGCTTTCTTT CASSQVPGQGAAEAFF
TRBJ1-5 - TRBV19 TRBD1 TGTGCCAGTAGCGGACAGGGGGCTTATCAGCCCCAGCATTTT CASSGQGAYQPQHF
TRBJ1-5 - TRBV10-3 - TGTGCCATCAGTGAGTCTGGAGGGGAACTGGTGCATCAGCCCCAGCATTTT CAISESGGELVHQPQHF
TRBJ2-6 - TRBV3-1/TRBV3-2 - TGTGCCAGCAGCCCACAACCCGTAGGGGCCAACGTCCTGACTTTC CASSPQPVGANVLTF
TRBJ1-1 - TRBV6-6 TRBD1 TGTGCCAGCAGTTACTCGATGAGGGGGCTCACTGAAGCTTTCTTT CASSYSMRGLTEAFF